The source of this T cell receptor (beta chain) is a study of CD4 and CD8 cells across lung adenocarcinoma regions. This clonotype has only a few counts. Lacking the conserved final phenylalanine or tryptophan, this CDR3 likely reflects a read error. The DNA is left out, because the CDR3 cannot be placed on it with certainty; the CDR3 is given as TCRdb lists it. TCRdb reanalysed the PCR reads using MiXCR and keeps one entry per CDR3 protein. The sample lists approximately 12,000 distinct CDR3 sequences, around half occurring once. Inclusive of both ends, the CDR3 amounts to 14 amino acids. Per germline, CDR1 SGHVS and CDR2 FNYEAQ. Samples came from patients with localized non-small cell lung adenocarcinoma.

The V call is TRBV7-6, the J call TRBJ2-3; the DNA was not used to check the table's D call, TRBD2. The sample taken for sequencing was CD8+ T cells from the margin of a lung tumor. The receptor was derived from a female donor with lung adenocarcinoma. The CD4 and CD8 labels of this study may be unreliable. The CDR3 protein is CVSSSCWLWGDEGP.